This T cell receptor beta chain was recorded in a study of cytomegalovirus exposure and HLA in healthy donors. In the study overall: Of the donors genotyped, about 390 in all, 81% fell in the Caucasian-associated ancestry cluster. Study-wide results and caveats: Cytomegalovirus status was reportedly diagnosed by the classifier with high sensitivity and specificity. According to a later analysis, donors in an Asian-associated ancestry cluster reportedly had fewer N-insertions than the roughly 720-donor mean. Roughly even sequencing depth across donors was the assumption behind the presence/absence analyses.

A note on this clone: Its antigen remains unidentified.

The PCR had 60 Vbeta and 13 Jbeta primers. Generated by immunoSEQ multiplex PCR, the TCRdb table keeps only in-frame clones and is missing some. The top ten hold 0.2% to 0.3% of the sample, which has 200,000 or so clones, more than 70% seen once. Germline values: CDR1 SGHVS, CDR2 FNYEAQ. The CDR3 totals 13 residues. V was shortened by 5 bases and J by 2 bases, with 9 bases between the two germline ends. The sequenced sample was PBMCs. This chain joins TRBV7-6 and TRBJ1-1; D is ambiguous. This TCR was sampled from a boy aged 5-17 years in good health and CMV-seronegative. The chain's CDR3 is CASSQQFNTEAFF. CDR3 bases: TGTGCCAGCAGCCAACAATTTAACACTGAAGCTTTCTTT.